A single sample is the source of the 12 T cell receptor beta chains below, sequenced in a study of human T cells and chemical hapten exposure. The authors' total RNA extraction used unfractionated whole blood. Unique molecular identifiers were attached to individual cDNA molecules during library preparation. TCRdb called the reads again in MiXCR, with one record for every CDR3 protein. This table holds about 120,000 distinct CDR3 sequences, approximately 9.3% found once. The sample consisted of whole blood. These TCRs come from a human donor in good health. Some clones in this sample may be carry-over from other donors' samples.

The CDR3 DNA reads as TGTGCCAGCAGCTTACTAGCGGGAGTTTTTCCGAACACCGGGGAGCTGTTTTTT. Residues: CASSLLAGVFPNTGELFF. The rearrangement links TRBV7-8 to TRBJ2-2, with 10 bases aligning to TRBD2. V shed 2 bases and J 0 bases; nucleotides not matched to a gene: 6. Germline V CDR1 and CDR2: SGHVS, FQNEAQ. The CDR3 covers 18 residues.

The chain links TRBV19 to TRBJ2-7; 10 positions agree with TRBD1. Germline trimming cut 5 bases from V and 2 bases from J; bases unmatched to any gene: 9. Germline CDR1 LNHDA, CDR2 SQIVND (reference sequence). The CDR3 spans 16 residues. The CDR3 bases are TGTGCCAGTAGTCATCGGCCGGGACAGGGGCCCTACGAGCAGTACTTC. Translated, it gives CASSHRPGQGPYEQYF.

This clonotype was observed many times. The chain is built from TRBV20-1 and TRBJ1-1; D not resolved. V lost 5 bases, J lost 0 bases, and 19 bases lay in between. The germline CDR1 and CDR2 sequences are DFQATT and SNEGSKA (reference sequence). The CDR3 length is 16 residues. The CDR3 DNA reads as TGCAGTGCTGGGGTCAGAGCAACGGCTTTGAACACTGAAGCTTTCTTT. Protein: CSAGVRATALNTEAFF.

This clonotype was detected a few times. The chain is built from TRBV19 and TRBJ1-5; no firm D call. This CDR3 is built from 15 residues. Germline assignment: CDR1 LNHDA and CDR2 SQIVND (reference sequence). V dropped 4 bases and J dropped 0 bases, with 10 bases sitting between them. Written as DNA, the CDR3 is TGTGCCAGTAGTACTAGCCAATATAGCAATCAGCCCCAGCATTTT. The encoded protein is CASSTSQYSNQPQHF.

The chain recombines TRBV29-1 with TRBJ2-3, with a possible D match to TRBD1 (6 bases). The CDR3 extends over 14 amino acids. CDR1 is SQVTM and CDR2 is ANQGSEA in the germline V gene. Trimming removed 6 bases from V and 2 bases from J, with 15 bases in between. CDR3 sequence (DNA): TGCAGCGTGCCGGGGACACTGCTCACAGATACGCAGTATTTT. It specifies CSVPGTLLTDTQYF.

A note on this clonotype: A much larger clone is a single base away; this may be a read error. The J gene is TRBJ1-1, the V gene TRBV5-5, with D unclear. This CDR3 is 12 amino acids long. Looked up from germline, CDR1 is SGHKS and CDR2 is YYEKEE (reference sequence). As DNA, the CDR3 is TGTGCCAGAAGCTCCCCGAGGACTGAAGCTTTCTTT. It encodes CARSSPRTEAFF. Looking up the rest from reference TRBV5-5 and TRBJ1-1 gives the full variable domain: DAGVTQSPTHLIKTRGQQVTLRCSPISGHKSVSWYQQVLGQGPQFIFQYYEKEERGRGNFPDRFSARQFPNYSSELNVNALLLGDSALYLCARSSPRTEAFFGQGTRLTVV.

This clonotype showed up just a few times. The chain recombines TRBV10-3 with TRBJ2-7, with TRBD1 matching 9 bases. V was clipped by 5 bases and J by 5 bases; unmatched bases: 7. This CDR3 has 14 amino acids. The V gene's germline CDR1 is ENHRY and CDR2 SYGVKD. DNA for the CDR3: TGTGCCATCAGTAACAGCGGGACAGGGAACGAGCAGTACTTC. It codes for CAISNSGTGNEQYF.

This CDR3 reads CASSPYGSAGADTQYF. As DNA, the CDR3 is TGCGCCAGCAGCCCCTACGGAAGCGCTGGGGCAGATACGCAGTATTTT. The chain is built from TRBV5-1 and TRBJ2-3; the D is unclear. CDR1 is SGHRS, CDR2 YFSETQ, per germline. Trimming took off 4 bases at V and 4 bases at J, with 19 bases between the two ends. This CDR3 has 16 amino acids.

The chain combines TRBV20-1 with TRBJ2-1, with D hard to call. The CDR3 length is 14 residues. Germline V gene sequence: CDR1 DFQATT, CDR2 SNEGSKA (reference sequence). Trimming took off 7 bases at V and 4 bases at J, with 17 bases between the two ends. The CDR3 spells CSVLSEARYNEQFF. The CDR3 DNA is TGCAGTGTCCTCAGTGAAGCCCGATACAATGAGCAGTTCTTC.

This clonotype was counted at least ten times. The J gene is TRBJ2-7, the V gene TRBV6-2 or TRBV6-3; 8 nucleotides agree with TRBD2. V trimming: 0 bases; J trimming: 0 bases; junction bases outside the gene matches: 10. Germline V gene data show CDR1 as MNHEY and CDR2 as SVGEGT. CDR3 length: 18 residues. CDR3 amino acids: CASSYSRVAGTFSYEQYF. The CDR3 bases are TGTGCCAGCAGTTACTCGAGGGTAGCGGGGACATTCTCCTACGAGCAGTACTTC.

In its sample, this clonotype was seen a few times. The J gene is TRBJ2-6, the V gene TRBV15; D unresolved. This CDR3 comprises 18 residues. The V gene lost 3 bases and the J gene lost 2 bases, with 17 bases spanning the gap. CDR1 is LNHNV, CDR2 YYDKDF, per germline (reference sequence). This CDR3 is CATSSYLAAGPGANVLTF. CDR3 in DNA: TGTGCCACCAGCAGCTACCTGGCGGCAGGACCTGGGGCCAACGTCCTGACTTTC.

This sequence joins TRBV10-3 and TRBJ2-1; D uncertain. V lost 2 bases and J lost 0, with 11 bases in between. The CDR3 loop spans 16 amino acids. From germline, CDR1 is ENHRY and CDR2 SYGVKD. Written as DNA, the CDR3 is TGTGCCATCAGTGAGGAGCCACAGAGCTCCTACAATGAGCAGTTCTTC. Amino acids: CAISEEPQSSYNEQFF.